This record covers a single T cell receptor (beta chain). It was CD45RO-negative cells, positively selected for CCR7, that made up naive CD8 cells, with terminally differentiated effector memory CD45RA+ cells excluded. This sample was included in a study of shared clonotypes between healthy human individuals. Study summary: There were three CD4 naive, three CD4 memory, two CD8 naive and one CD8 memory plates per donor.

From germline, CDR1 is SGHDT and CDR2 YYEEEE. CDR3 length equals 15 residues. The ends lost 4 bases at V and 3 bases at J; junction bases unmatched: 9. Clones were read by immunoSEQ multiplex PCR, and TCRdb kept only the in-frame ones, dropping some. The sample yields around 1,900,000 clones, approximately 92% seen once. This receptor was obtained from a young man in good health. Some clones in this sample may be carry-over from other donors' samples. Sequencing used naive CD8+ T cells from PBMCs. This chain uses TRBV5-6 with TRBJ1-1, with 7 bases identical to TRBD1. This chain's CDR3 is CASSQTRGGYTEAFF. The DNA for the CDR3 is TGTGCCAGCAGCCAGACTAGAGGGGGCTACACTGAAGCTTTCTTT.